Below, 16 T cell receptor beta chains from the same sample are listed, as sequenced in a study of blood T cell repertoires in COVID-19. The protocol was immunoSEQ multiplex PCR, while the TCRdb copy is restricted to in-frame clones and leaves out a portion. The sample shows 250,000 to 300,000 clones, roughly 88% of them seen only once. The sequenced material came from peripheral blood. The origin of the receptors is an older woman with acute or convalescent COVID-19.

The chain has TRBV7-9 and TRBJ1-4; D is uncertain. The CDR3 spans 14 residues. V dropped 5 bases and J dropped 1 base, with 8 bases sitting between them. Looked up from germline, CDR1 is SEHNR and CDR2 is FQNEAQ (reference sequence). CDR3 DNA sequence: TGTGCCAGCAGCAGAACCGGAACTAATGAAAAACTGTTTTTT. It specifies CASSRTGTNEKLFF.

The rearrangement links TRBV4-2 to TRBJ2-1; 7 bases are shared with TRBD2. V was clipped by 4 bases and J by 5 bases; unmatched bases: 2. In germline, CDR1 is LGHNA, CDR2 YNFKEQ. This CDR3 has 13 residues. DNA for the CDR3: TGTGCCAGCAGCCTAAGCGGGGACAATGAGCAGTTCTTC. Its translation is CASSLSGDNEQFF.

DNA for the CDR3: TGTGCCAGCACTCGAACCGGGGGGACAGGTGCTTACGAGCAGTACTTC. Amino acids: CASTRTGGTGAYEQYF. The rearrangement joins TRBV2 to TRBJ2-7, with a tentative D call TRBD1 (8 bases). Deletions cut 7 bases from V and 4 bases from J, with 23 bases between. Germline V gene sequence: CDR1 SNHLY, CDR2 FYNNEI. The length of the CDR3 is 16 residues.

The chain carries TRBV6-1 and TRBJ2-3; tentative D call: TRBD2 (5 bases). The germline CDR1 and CDR2 sequences are MNHNS and SASEGT. This CDR3 has 15 amino acids. V was cut by 3 bases and J by 1 base, with 11 bases left in between. The CDR3 nucleotides are TGTGCCAGCAGTGATGAGGGTCTTGGCACAGATACGCAGTATTTT. Protein: CASSDEGLGTDTQYF.

The J gene is TRBJ2-7, the V gene TRBV3-1 (or the pseudogene TRBV3-2); tentatively, D is TRBD2 (5 bases). The CDR3 totals 14 residues. CDR1 and CDR2 from the germline V gene are LGHDT and YNNKEL (reference sequence). V was clipped by 3 bases and J by 6 bases, with 15 bases between them. This CDR3 reads CASSHTLGESEQYF. The CDR3 coding sequence is TGTGCCAGCAGCCATACTCTGGGAGAGAGCGAGCAGTACTTC.

V is TRBV3-1 (or the pseudogene TRBV3-2) and J is TRBJ1-3, with 10 bases that match TRBD1. The junction had 8 bases not matched to a gene; V was cut back by 1 base and J by 8 bases. Per the germline V gene, CDR1 is LGHDT and CDR2 is YNNKEL (reference sequence). This CDR3 spans 16 amino acids. CDR3 bases: TGTGCCAGCAGCCAAGCTGGCGGGACAGGGGTGGACACCATATATTTT. Translated: CASSQAGGTGVDTIYF.

The rearrangement uses TRBV2 and TRBJ2-5, with 10 bases identical to TRBD2. The length of the CDR3 is 13 residues. V trimming: 5 bases; J trimming: 6 bases; junction bases outside the gene matches: 3. Germline assignment: CDR1 SNHLY and CDR2 FYNNEI. The CDR3 protein is CASSPSGGKTQYF. In nucleotides, the CDR3 is TGTGCCAGCAGTCCTAGCGGGGGTAAGACCCAGTACTTC. The variable domain in full, with the rest retrieved from reference TRBV2 and TRBJ2-5, is EPEVTQTPSHQVTQMGQEVILRCVPISNHLYFYWYRQILGQKVEFLVSFYNNEISEKSEIFDDQFSVERPDGSNFTLKIRSTKLEDSAMYFCASSPSGGKTQYFGPGTRLLVL.

This chain links TRBV11-1 with TRBJ1-1; TRBD1 matches at 9 bases. Trimming took 0 bases from V and 10 from J; bases not matched to a gene: 9. The CDR3 consists of 15 residues. The germline V gene encodes CDR1 SGHAT and CDR2 FQDESV (reference sequence). CDR3 DNA sequence: TGTGCCAGCAGCTTAGCGGGGGACAGGGTAATGCGAGCTTTCTTT. Its translation: CASSLAGDRVMRAFF.

The chain has TRBV21-1 and TRBJ1-1; TRBD1, the D gene given by the table, was not confirmed from the DNA. TRBV21-1 has pseudogene status. The CDR3 length is 13 residues. This CDR3 is CAMGRRVSTEAFF. The CDR3 region has the DNA TGTGCCATGGGGCGCAGGGTGAGCACTGAAGCTTTCTTT.

This clone has only a few counts. The rearrangement uses TRBV11-2 and TRBJ1-6; tentatively, D is TRBD1 (5 bases). In germline, CDR1 is SGHAT, CDR2 FQNNGV. The CDR3 length is 13 residues. The V gene lost 5 bases and the J gene lost 7 bases, with 9 bases spanning the gap. CDR3 nucleotides: TGTGCCAGCAGCCCAGGGTCGAATTCACCCCTCCACTTT. Amino acid sequence: CASSPGSNSPLHF.

This clone was observed a single time. Other DNA sequences in this sample translate to the same CDR3. This rearrangement joins TRBV30 to TRBJ1-4; no firm D call. Trimming left V 2 bases short and J 6 bases short, with 7 bases between. The germline gives CDR1 GTSNPN, CDR2 SVGIG (reference sequence). The CDR3 covers 12 residues. DNA for the CDR3: TGTGCCTGGAGTCTACGAGATGAAAAACTGTTTTTT. Translation: CAWSLRDEKLFF. Filled out from reference TRBV30 and TRBJ1-4, the complete variable domain reads SQTIHQWPATLVQPVGSPLSLECTVEGTSNPNLYWYRQAAGRGLQLLFYSVGIGQISSEVPQNLSASRPQDRQFILSSKKLLLSDSGFYLCAWSLRDEKLFFGSGTQLSVL.

The genes are TRBV28 and TRBJ1-5; D is uncertain. CDR3 length equals 14 residues. Trimming shortened V by 2 bases and J by 7 bases, and 12 bases separated the two germline ends. Germline V gives CDR1 MDHEN, CDR2 SYDVKM. This CDR3 is CASSLGSGGQPQHF. In nucleotides, the CDR3 is TGTGCCAGCAGTTTAGGGAGTGGCGGACAGCCCCAGCATTTT.

The chain links TRBV15 to TRBJ1-1, with D possibly being TRBD1 (6 bases). V was shortened by 3 bases and J by 8 bases, with 13 bases between the two germline ends. Looked up from germline, CDR1 is LNHNV and CDR2 is YYDKDF (reference sequence). This CDR3 contains 13 residues. CDR3 DNA: TGTGCCACCAGCAGCACAGGGTTGACCGAAGCTTTCTTT. Residues: CATSSTGLTEAFF. Complete variable domain (other parts from reference TRBV15 and TRBJ1-1): DAMVIQNPRYQVTQFGKPVTLSCSQTLNHNVMYWYQQKSSQAPKLLFHYYDKDFNNEADTPDNFQSRRPNTSFCFLDIRSPGLGDTAMYLCATSSTGLTEAFFGQGTRLTVV.

This chain joins TRBV7-8 and TRBJ1-6; D may be TRBD1 (5 bases). The V gene's germline CDR1 is SGHVS and CDR2 FQNEAQ. Deletions cut 5 bases from V and 7 bases from J, with 9 bases between. The CDR3 sequence is 13 residues long. The CDR3 sequence is CASSRPGNSPLHF. For the CDR3, the DNA is TGTGCCAGCAGCCGCCCAGGGAATTCACCCCTCCACTTT.

The chain joins TRBV5-6 to TRBJ1-2; TRBD1 matches at 9 bases. The CDR3 covers 15 residues. Looked up from germline, CDR1 is SGHDT and CDR2 is YYEEEE. V trimming: 4 bases; J trimming: 6 bases; junction bases outside the gene matches: 10. The CDR3 DNA reads as TGTGCCAGCAGCCCCGGGACAGGGCTGACTGATGGCTACACCTTC. Translating gives CASSPGTGLTDGYTF.

This sequence joins TRBV9 and TRBJ1-2; 7 bases are a match to TRBD1. CDR3 length: 15 amino acids. CDR1 is SGDLS, CDR2 YYNGEE, per germline. With V trimmed by 4 bases and J by 2 bases, 8 bases remained unmatched. The CDR3 spells CASSPRQGWNYGYTF. CDR3 DNA: TGTGCCAGCAGCCCCAGACAGGGCTGGAACTATGGCTACACCTTC.